These 20 T cell receptor beta chains were sequenced from one sample in a study of human T cells and chemical hapten exposure (dated by TCRdb to the early 2020s). Total RNA was isolated from unfractionated whole blood collected in Tempus Blood RNA tubes. The library was made by 5' RACE. This sample was sequenced with an Illumina MiSeq. TCRdb passed the public sequencing reads through fastp at Q25 and MiXCR, retaining productive beta sequences. Records with the same CDR3 protein are collapsed into one entry carrying the most frequent genes and DNA. Recorded for this sample are 110,000 or so distinct CDR3 sequences; roughly 18% of them occurred a single time. Approximately 3% of the sample is in the top ten clones. Receptors originate from a human donor in good health.

The chain has TRBV29-1 and TRBJ1-1; D is undetermined. CDR1 and CDR2 from the germline V gene are SQVTM and ANQGSEA. This CDR3 is built from 11 residues. V was trimmed by 7 bases and J by 6 bases, leaving 12 bases between them. This CDR3 reads CSALDPPEAFF. Written as DNA, the CDR3 is TGCAGCGCCCTGGACCCCCCTGAAGCTTTCTTT.

The rearrangement joins TRBV5-5 to TRBJ2-3; no clear D gene. CDR3 length equals 14 residues. V was trimmed by 0 bases and J by 4 bases, leaving 9 bases between them. Germline loops: CDR1 SGHKS, CDR2 YYEKEE (reference sequence). The CDR3 spells CASSLELTSDTQYF. The CDR3 DNA reads TGTGCCAGCAGCTTGGAATTAACTTCAGATACGCAGTATTTT.

The J gene is TRBJ2-3, the V gene TRBV18; D gene uncertain. The CDR3 runs to 16 residues. The ends were cut back, 0 bases at V and 1 base at J, with 11 bases in the middle. Per germline, CDR1 KGHSH and CDR2 LQKENI. The CDR3 DNA sequence: TGTGCCAGCTCACCACCGTACAGCGAGGGCACAGATACGCAGTATTTT. It yields the protein CASSPPYSEGTDTQYF.

The V call is TRBV5-6, the J call TRBJ1-1; 8 bases align to TRBD1. This CDR3 is 14 amino acids long. The germline V gene has CDR1 SGHDT and CDR2 YYEEEE. V lost 6 bases, J lost 5 bases, and 9 bases stayed unmatched. The CDR3 coding sequence is TGTGCCAGCACCCTTTGGACAGGGCGGACTGAAGCTTTCTTT. It yields the protein CASTLWTGRTEAFF.

This clonotype appeared many times. V and J are TRBV27 and TRBJ2-7, with D maybe TRBD2 (6 bases). Per germline, CDR1 MNHEY and CDR2 SMNVEV (reference sequence). The V and J ends lost 2 bases and 2 bases respectively, with 7 bases between them. This CDR3 spans 13 amino acids. The CDR3 region has the DNA TGTGCCAGCAGTTTAGGGGGGACCTACGAGCAGTACTTC. Translating gives CASSLGGTYEQYF.

The chain has TRBV29-1 and TRBJ2-2; D remains unclear. V was clipped by 7 bases and J by 2 bases, with 8 bases between them. This CDR3 spans 12 amino acids. Germline V gives CDR1 SQVTM, CDR2 ANQGSEA. In DNA form, the CDR3 reads TGCAGCGGACACCTAAACACCGGGGAGCTGTTTTTT. It translates to CSGHLNTGELFF.

The chain recombines TRBV25-1 with TRBJ2-2; D gene ambiguous. Trimming cost V 6 bases and J 7 bases, with 9 bases left between them. The CDR3 consists of 12 residues. Germline CDR1 reads MGHDK; CDR2 reads SYGVNS. The CDR3: CASSLTVGELFF. The CDR3 region has the DNA TGTGCCAGCAGCCTTACCGTCGGGGAGCTGTTTTTT.

The chain employs TRBV4-1 and TRBJ2-7; TRBD2 agrees at 11 bases. The CDR3 covers 14 residues. The junction had 10 bases not matched to a gene; V was cut back by 9 bases and J by 6 bases. Germline CDR1 and CDR2: MGHRA and YSYEKL. The CDR3, as DNA: TGCGCCAGTAAGGAGGGACTAGCGGTCGCCGAGCAGTACTTC. Translation: CASKEGLAVAEQYF.

The V gene is TRBV29-1, the J gene TRBJ2-7; possible D gene TRBD1, 5 bases. Germline-derived CDR1 and CDR2 are SQVTM and ANQGSEA. The CDR3 extends over 12 amino acids. Trimming pared 7 bases from V and 1 base from J, leaving 11 bases between. The CDR3 bases are TGCAGCGCCGGACCAGGGTCCTACGAGCAGTACTTC. Amino acid sequence: CSAGPGSYEQYF.

The chain joins TRBV19 to TRBJ1-2; D remains unclear. The CDR3 covers 13 residues. Between the trimmed V and J ends, which lost 10 bases and 2 bases, there was a span of 14 bases. Per germline, CDR1 LNHDA and CDR2 SQIVND (reference sequence). CDR3 loop: CATRPHKNYGYTF. The CDR3 DNA follows: TGTGCCACCAGGCCCCACAAGAACTATGGCTACACCTTC.

The chain is built from TRBV18 and TRBJ1-1; D perhaps matches TRBD1 (6 bases). CDR1 is KGHSH, CDR2 LQKENI, per germline. CDR3 length equals 14 residues. Trimming cost V 2 bases and J 12 bases, with 19 bases left between them. The CDR3 coding sequence is TGTGCCAGCTCACCAACAAACACAGGGATTTTGTCTTTCTTT. Translation gives CASSPTNTGILSFF.

This clonotype was seen ten or more times. This chain connects TRBV5-1 to TRBJ1-1; D is unresolved. CDR1 is SGHRS and CDR2 is YFSETQ in the germline V gene. This CDR3 contains 13 residues. V was trimmed by 0 bases and J by 6 bases, leaving 9 bases between them. The chain's CDR3 is CASSLAVSAEAFF. The CDR3 bases are TGCGCCAGCAGCTTGGCCGTATCGGCTGAAGCTTTCTTT. Complete variable domain (other parts from reference TRBV5-1 and TRBJ1-1): KAGVTQTPRYLIKTRGQQVTLSCSPISGHRSVSWYQQTPGQGLQFLFEYFSETQRNKGNFPGRFSGRQFSNSRSEMNVSTLELGDSALYLCASSLAVSAEAFFGQGTRLTVV.

This chain uses TRBV19 with TRBJ1-5, with a tentative D call TRBD1 (5 bases). CDR1 is LNHDA and CDR2 is SQIVND in the germline V gene (reference sequence). The CDR3 runs to 15 residues. The V end lost 3 bases, the J end lost 2 bases, and 11 bases lay between the germline ends. As DNA, the CDR3 is TGTGCCAGTAGTATGAGGGGTCTACGCAATCAGCCCCAGCATTTT. Protein: CASSMRGLRNQPQHF.

The chain employs TRBV11-2 and TRBJ2-5; D ambiguous. The germline V gene has CDR1 SGHAT and CDR2 FQNNGV. The CDR3 length is 14 residues. Trimming removed 2 bases from V and 0 bases from J, with 7 bases in between. The CDR3 DNA reads as TGTGCCAGCAGCTTATCTGGGGACCAAGAGACCCAGTACTTC. It is translated as CASSLSGDQETQYF. Filled out from reference TRBV11-2 and TRBJ2-5, the complete variable domain reads EAGVAQSPRYKIIEKRQSVAFWCNPISGHATLYWYQQILGQGPKLLIQFQNNGVVDDSQLPKDRFSAERLKGVDSTLKIQPAKLEDSAVYLCASSLSGDQETQYFGPGTRLLVL.

The J gene is TRBJ2-3, the V gene TRBV28; 10 bases fit TRBD2. After removal of 3 bases from V and 6 bases from J, the junction contained 6 bases not matched to a gene. The germline gives CDR1 MDHEN, CDR2 SYDVKM. CDR3 size: 15 residues. The DNA for the CDR3 is TGTGCCAGCAGTTTCAGCGGGAGGGCCGGGGATACGCAGTATTTT. This gives the protein CASSFSGRAGDTQYF.

This chain joins TRBV3-1 and TRBJ1-2, with D uncertain. The CDR3 is made up of 14 amino acids. Deletions cut 0 bases from V and 0 bases from J, with 5 bases between. In germline, CDR1 is LGHDT, CDR2 YNNKEL (reference sequence). CDR3 protein: CASSQERANYGYTF. CDR3 sequence (DNA): TGTGCCAGCAGCCAAGAACGGGCTAACTATGGCTACACCTTC.

The table lists this clonotype with many counts. The chain is built from TRBV20-1 and TRBJ1-5; the D gene is possibly TRBD1 (6 bases). This CDR3 is built from 13 residues. Germline CDR1 is DFQATT and CDR2 is SNEGSKA (reference sequence). Trimming removed 6 bases from V and 4 bases from J, with 13 bases in between. The CDR3 DNA reads as TGCAGTGCAAACAGGGTCGAGAATCAGCCCCAGCATTTT. Translated: CSANRVENQPQHF.

The V gene is TRBV30, the J gene TRBJ2-3; 10 bases fit TRBD2. Looked up from germline, CDR1 is GTSNPN and CDR2 is SVGIG (reference sequence). This CDR3 is built from 16 residues. V lost 0 bases, J lost 4 bases, and 7 bases stayed unmatched. CDR3 sequence (DNA): TGTGCCTGGAGTGTCGCTAGCGGGGGAAGGGCAGATACGCAGTATTTT. It yields the protein CAWSVASGGRADTQYF. Full variable domain (missing parts from reference TRBV30 and TRBJ2-3): SQTIHQWPATLVQPVGSPLSLECTVEGTSNPNLYWYRQAAGRGLQLLFYSVGIGQISSEVPQNLSASRPQDRQFILSSKKLLLSDSGFYLCAWSVASGGRADTQYFGPGTRLTVL.

Many counts were recorded for this clonotype. This chain joins TRBV20-1 and TRBJ2-3, with a possible D match to TRBD2 (6 bases). Between the trimmed V and J ends, which lost 6 bases and 0 bases, there was a span of 22 bases. Germline V gives CDR1 DFQATT, CDR2 SNEGSKA (reference sequence). The length of the CDR3 is 17 residues. CDR3 in DNA: TGCAGTGCATCGTCAGCGGGCTGGTCCTCTAGCACAGATACGCAGTATTTT. This gives the protein CSASSAGWSSSTDTQYF.

In this sample, this clonotype turned up a few times. CDR3 DNA: TGTGCCAGCAGCTTAGATTATGCGACTAGCGGGAGCCTCCGAGCAGATACGCAGTATTTT. Its translation is CASSLDYATSGSLRADTQYF. The J gene is TRBJ2-3, the V gene TRBV11-2; 12 positions match TRBD2. The CDR3 covers 20 residues. The germline V gene encodes CDR1 SGHAT and CDR2 FQNNGV. J was trimmed by 4 bases and V by 0 bases; bases with no gene match: 14.